This TCR beta chain was captured by sequencing in a study of shared clonotypes between healthy human individuals. On the study more broadly: Used for every donor were three CD4 naive, three CD4 memory, two CD8 naive and one CD8 memory plate. Study findings and constraints: Only blood was sampled, and tissue TCR repertoires likely differ from blood ones.

The V gene's germline CDR1 is SEHNR and CDR2 FQNEAQ (reference sequence). V shed 1 base and J shed 3 bases, with 10 bases lying between them. This CDR3 region has 14 residues. CD45RO-negative cells were positively selected for CCR7, leaving out terminally differentiated effector memory CD45RA+ cells. The donor population consisted of healthy HIV-negative adults with no recent acute infections or vaccinations. To note about this clone: Antigen specificity is unknown. Other DNA sequences in this specimen translate into the identical CDR3.

TCRdb keeps only in-frame clones here, not all; method: immunoSEQ multiplex PCR. The sample includes some 2,100,000 clones, 90% to 95% of them seen just once. Sequencing was done on a sample of naive CD8+ T cells from PBMCs. V is TRBV7-9 and J is TRBJ2-7; no clear D. The sequence was obtained from a man between 18 and 29 years old in good health. Some clones in this sample may be carry-over from other donors' samples. CDR3 in DNA: TGTGCCAGCAGCTTAGGCGGCGGTTACTACGAGCAGTACTTC. Translating it yields CASSLGGGYYEQYF.